Listed below are T cell receptor beta chains from one sample, sequenced in a study of control samples from healthy donors and cancer patients. The method was immunoSEQ multiplex PCR; TCRdb's version includes in-frame clones alone and lacks a portion of them. The repertoire has about 140,000 clones, about 90% of them found once; the top ten carry 3.2%. The source material was blood. The receptors were sampled from a man aged 30 to 45 in good health. CDR3s include the opening cysteine and the closing phenylalanine or tryptophan. Each record gives: V gene, J gene, D gene, CDR3 DNA, CDR3 protein. The D gene is left open where the match is weak.

TRBV6-5	TRBJ1-1	TRBD1	TGTGCCAGCAGTCTCTGGGGACAGGTGAACACTGAAGCTTTCTTT	CASSLWGQVNTEAFF
TRBV3-1/TRBV3-2	TRBJ2-1	TRBD2	TGTGCCAGCAGCAATCCACTAGCGGGGGGGCGTCTAGATGAGCAGTTCTTC	CASSNPLAGGRLDEQFF
TRBV19	TRBJ1-1	NA	TGTGCCAGCCGGGACAATGGGCCTGAGGGCACTGAAGCTTTCTTT	CASRDNGPEGTEAFF
TRBV5-4	TRBJ1-1	NA	TGTGCCAGCAGCTTAGAACAGGGTAACACTGAAGCTTTCTTT	CASSLEQGNTEAFF
TRBV5-6	TRBJ1-2	NA	TGTGCCAGCAGCTTGGTTAGGGAGGGCTATGGCTACACCTTC	CASSLVREGYGYTF
TRBV19	TRBJ2-1	NA	TGTGCCAGTACGCCGGTTTTCAAGTACAATGAGCAGTTCTTC	CASTPVFKYNEQFF
TRBV3-1/TRBV3-2	TRBJ1-1	TRBD1	TGTGCCAGCAGCCAAGGTCTCGGACAGGGGGAAATTTTCACTGAAGCTTTCTTT	CASSQGLGQGEIFTEAFF
TRBV19	TRBJ1-4	TRBD1	TGTGCCAGTAGTATGGGACAGTTATCCCTTGCAACTAATGAAAAACTGTTTTTT	CASSMGQLSLATNEKLFF
TRBV19	TRBJ1-1	NA	TGTGCCGTACAGGGTATGAACACTGAAGCTTTCTTT	CAVQGMNTEAFF
TRBV6-1	TRBJ2-7	NA	TGTGCCAGCAGTGAAGCCGCAATGAGGGGTCCCTACGAGCAGTACTTC	CASSEAAMRGPYEQYF
TRBV5-1	TRBJ1-3	TRBD1	TGCGCCAGCAGCTACGGACAGGTGGGCGACACCATATATTTT	CASSYGQVGDTIYF
TRBV12-3/TRBV12-4	TRBJ1-2	TRBD1	TGTGCCAGCAGTCAGGGGGGTGGGGATGGCTACACCTTC	CASSQGGGDGYTF